The 32 T cell receptor beta chains reported below all come from one sample, sequenced in a study of cytomegalovirus exposure and HLA in healthy donors. A multiplex PCR was run with 60 Vbeta primers and 13 Jbeta primers. Assay used: immunoSEQ multiplex PCR; TCRdb lists only in-frame clones, some missing. The table lists about 190,000 clones, almost 75% of them singletons. The specimen sequenced was PBMCs. All receptors come from a woman aged 25 to 39 in good health and CMV-seropositive.

The rearrangement uses TRBV27 and TRBJ2-1; D might be TRBD2 (6 bases). The CDR3 contains 17 residues. Per the germline V gene, CDR1 is MNHEY and CDR2 is SMNVEV (reference sequence). V gave up 0 bases and J gave up 6 bases, with 18 bases separating them. CDR3: CASSLSRTTWGSNEQFF. The DNA of the CDR3 is TGTGCCAGCAGTTTATCCCGGACTACCTGGGGGTCCAATGAGCAGTTCTTC.

This rearrangement joins TRBV27 to TRBJ2-1, with 13 bases that match TRBD2. Per the germline V gene, CDR1 is MNHEY and CDR2 is SMNVEV (reference sequence). The trim removed 5 bases at V and 0 bases at J, leaving 4 bases unmatched. This CDR3 has 17 amino acids. The CDR3 DNA sequence: TGTGCCAGCAGTCAACTAGCGGGAGGGCCCTCCTACAATGAGCAGTTCTTC. Its protein is CASSQLAGGPSYNEQFF.

The rearrangement joins TRBV4-1 to TRBJ2-7; 14 bases map to TRBD2. The V gene end was trimmed by 1 base and the J gene end by 5 bases; junction bases not matched to a gene: 1. This CDR3 has 15 residues. The germline CDR1 and CDR2 sequences are MGHRA and YSYEKL. This CDR3 reads CASSQVGLAGDEQYF. Written as DNA, the CDR3 is TGCGCCAGCAGCCAAGTGGGACTAGCGGGAGACGAGCAGTACTTC.

The rearrangement joins TRBV19 to TRBJ2-1; TRBD2 matches at 8 bases. Unmatched junction bases numbered 7, after V lost 5 bases and J lost 1 base. The CDR3 runs 16 residues. Germline CDR1 and CDR2: LNHDA and SQIVND (reference sequence). CDR3 in DNA: TGTGCCAGTAGTTCCCTCGGCGGGAGGTCCTACAATGAGCAGTTCTTC. Its protein is CASSSLGGRSYNEQFF.

The chain joins TRBV25-1 to TRBJ1-1; D call uncertain. Between the trimmed V and J ends, which lost 1 base and 1 base, there was a span of 10 bases. Germline CDR1 reads MGHDK; CDR2 reads SYGVNS. The CDR3 is made up of 15 amino acids. In DNA form, the CDR3 reads TGTGCCAGCAGTGAATGGGGAGGGAGGAACACTGAAGCTTTCTTT. Its translation: CASSEWGGRNTEAFF.

Only a few counts were recorded for this clone. The chain has TRBV6-1 and TRBJ2-5, with 9 bases lining up with TRBD2. The CDR3 sequence is 14 residues long. V lost 7 bases to trimming and J lost 1 base; unmatched junction nucleotides: 4. Germline V gene data show CDR1 as MNHNS and CDR2 as SASEGT. The DNA of the CDR3 is TGTGCCAGCATTGCGGGAGGGCCCCAAGAGACCCAGTACTTC. This codes for CASIAGGPQETQYF.

The chain combines TRBV27 with TRBJ2-7; D might be TRBD1 (7 bases). The germline gives CDR1 MNHEY, CDR2 SMNVEV (reference sequence). The CDR3 covers 13 residues. V was shortened by 6 bases and J by 4 bases, with 13 bases between the two germline ends. The CDR3 region has the DNA TGTGCCAGCAGCTTGCAGGGGGGTTACGAGCAGTACTTC. This sequence encodes CASSLQGGYEQYF.

V gene TRBV13 combines with J gene TRBJ2-7, with TRBD1 matching over 8 bases. The CDR3 consists of 16 residues. V trimming: 5 bases; J trimming: 1 base; junction bases outside the gene matches: 10. Germline CDR1 is PRHDT and CDR2 is FYEKMQ (reference sequence). The chain's CDR3 is CASSTARTGWSYEQYF. The CDR3 nucleotides read TGTGCCAGCAGCACGGCACGGACAGGGTGGTCCTACGAGCAGTACTTC.

The gene calls are TRBV18 and TRBJ2-2; 7 bases fit TRBD2. Germline loops: CDR1 KGHSH, CDR2 LQKENI. The length of the CDR3 is 16 residues. The junction had 7 bases not matched to a gene; V was cut back by 3 bases and J by 3 bases. The CDR3 region is CASSPSGTTYTGELFF. The CDR3 DNA reads as TGTGCCAGCTCACCCTCCGGGACTACCTACACCGGGGAGCTGTTTTTT.

V is TRBV28 and J is TRBJ1-1; weak D call: TRBD1 (5 bases). Germline V lookup: CDR1 MDHEN, CDR2 SYDVKM. The V end was cut by 6 bases, the J end by 1 base, with 18 bases between. CDR3 length equals 16 residues. The CDR3 DNA reads as TGTGCCAGCAGCTTAGGCCAGGGAAGTTGGAACACTGAAGCTTTCTTT. It encodes CASSLGQGSWNTEAFF.

V gene TRBV18 combines with J gene TRBJ2-2; D uncertain. V dropped 1 base and J dropped 1 base, with 10 bases sitting between them. CDR3 length: 16 residues. Germline V gene sequence: CDR1 KGHSH, CDR2 LQKENI. The CDR3 region is CASSPQRGVNTGELFF. The CDR3 region has the DNA TGTGCCAGCTCACCACAGCGCGGAGTGAACACCGGGGAGCTGTTTTTT. The full variable domain, in which reference TRBV18 and TRBJ2-2 provide the parts outside the CDR3, is NAGVMQNPRHLVRRRGQEARLRCSPMKGHSHVYWYRQLPEEGLKFMVYLQKENIIDESGMPKERFSAEFPKEGPSILRIQQVVRGDSAAYFCASSPQRGVNTGELFFGEGSRLTVL.

This clone was detected once. V and J are TRBV9 and TRBJ2-7; perhaps TRBD1 as D (5 bases). Germline values: CDR1 SGDLS, CDR2 YYNGEE. The CDR3 has 16 amino acids. With 0 bases removed from V and 2 bases from J, the gap between germline ends came to 15 bases. The CDR3 is CASSVGSRDSPYEQYF. The CDR3 DNA follows: TGTGCCAGCAGCGTAGGATCTCGAGACAGTCCCTACGAGCAGTACTTC.

This clone was counted only a few times. The rearrangement uses TRBV9 and TRBJ2-1, with 8 bases lining up with TRBD2. The CDR3 has 14 amino acids. CDR1 is SGDLS, CDR2 YYNGEE, per germline. The junction had 3 bases not matched to a gene; V was cut back by 0 bases and J by 7 bases. The CDR3 DNA follows: TGTGCCAGCAGCGTAGCACTAGCGGTAAATGAGCAGTTCTTC. Translated: CASSVALAVNEQFF.

This chain uses TRBV9 with TRBJ2-7; 9 nucleotides match TRBD1. V dropped 4 bases and J dropped 5; count of bases not matched to a gene: 7. The CDR3 runs to 14 residues. CDR1 is SGDLS, CDR2 YYNGEE, per germline. CDR3: CASSSRTGVHEQYF. CDR3 nucleotides: TGTGCCAGCAGCTCACGGACAGGGGTCCACGAGCAGTACTTC.

The chain links TRBV7-6 to TRBJ2-4, with 11 bases aligning to TRBD1. CDR1 SGHVS and CDR2 FNYEAQ come from the germline V gene. The V gene end was trimmed by 5 bases and the J gene end by 0 bases; junction bases not matched to a gene: 6. The CDR3 runs to 17 residues. This CDR3 is CASSPGTGGLAKNIQYF. Written as DNA, the CDR3 is TGTGCCAGCAGCCCAGGGACAGGGGGACTAGCCAAAAACATTCAGTACTTC.

V and J are TRBV27 and TRBJ2-7, with D possibly being TRBD1 (6 bases). Trimming removed 3 bases from V and 3 bases from J, with 9 bases in between. CDR1 and CDR2 (germline): MNHEY, SMNVEV (reference sequence). The length of the CDR3 is 13 residues. CDR3 amino acids: CASSLGQHYEQYF. Written as DNA, the CDR3 is TGTGCCAGCAGTTTGGGACAACACTACGAGCAGTACTTC.

The chain carries TRBV27 and TRBJ2-1; D is perhaps TRBD2 (6 bases). The germline V and J ends were trimmed by 5 bases and 5 bases, with 19 bases remaining between them. The CDR3 loop spans 16 amino acids. CDR1 and CDR2 from the germline V gene are MNHEY and SMNVEV (reference sequence). The CDR3 loop is CASSPTETRANNEQFF. The CDR3 bases are TGTGCCAGCAGTCCTACCGAGACTAGGGCTAACAATGAGCAGTTCTTC.

The V and J genes are TRBV2 and TRBJ2-2; no reliable D call. Germline V CDR1 and CDR2: SNHLY, FYNNEI. This CDR3 is built from 14 residues. Trimming took off 6 bases at V and 4 bases at J, with 12 bases between the two ends. CDR3 protein: CASREQPGTGELFF. CDR3 bases: TGTGCCAGCAGGGAACAGCCGGGCACCGGGGAGCTGTTTTTT. Complete variable domain (other parts from reference TRBV2 and TRBJ2-2): EPEVTQTPSHQVTQMGQEVILRCVPISNHLYFYWYRQILGQKVEFLVSFYNNEISEKSEIFDDQFSVERPDGSNFTLKIRSTKLEDSAMYFCASREQPGTGELFFGEGSRLTVL.

This chain connects TRBV27 to TRBJ1-2, with D tentatively TRBD1 (5 bases). Germline CDR1 reads MNHEY; CDR2 reads SMNVEV (reference sequence). The CDR3 loop spans 13 amino acids. V was shortened by 4 bases and J by 3 bases, with 9 bases between the two germline ends. This CDR3 reads CASSSQVDYGYTF. CDR3 sequence (DNA): TGTGCCAGCAGTTCACAGGTCGACTATGGCTACACCTTC.

This clone was seen only once. The genes are TRBV28 and TRBJ1-2; D not resolved. CDR3 length equals 13 residues. Germline values: CDR1 MDHEN, CDR2 SYDVKM. The ends were cut back, 2 bases at V and 7 bases at J, with 11 bases in the middle. CDR3 sequence: CASSLPGNVGYTF. In DNA, the CDR3 is TGTGCCAGCAGTTTACCGGGGAACGTTGGCTACACCTTC.

About this clone: Other DNA sequences in this sample translate to the same CDR3. The chain carries TRBV19 and TRBJ1-1; perhaps TRBD1 as D (5 bases). The ends were cut back, 7 bases at V and 1 base at J, with 10 bases in the middle. The CDR3 is 13 amino acids. Per the germline V gene, CDR1 is LNHDA and CDR2 is SQIVND (reference sequence). CDR3 amino acids: CASTTGGNTEAFF. The CDR3 bases are TGTGCCAGTACTACCGGGGGGAACACTGAAGCTTTCTTT.

CDR3 in DNA: TGTGCCAGCAGGCCCTCAGGGGCCGAGCAGTACTTC. It specifies CASRPSGAEQYF. V usage is TRBV28 and J usage is TRBJ2-7; D is perhaps TRBD1 (6 bases). Trimming removed 6 bases from V and 6 bases from J, with 12 bases in between. Germline V CDR1 and CDR2: MDHEN, SYDVKM. This CDR3 spans 12 amino acids.

The chain employs TRBV27 and TRBJ1-1; D remains unclear. The CDR3 extends over 13 amino acids. V lost 3 bases and J lost 3, with 8 bases in between. Germline CDR1 is MNHEY and CDR2 is SMNVEV (reference sequence). CDR3 in DNA: TGTGCCAGCAGTTTTACCCGGGACACTGAAGCTTTCTTT. It codes for CASSFTRDTEAFF.

This rearrangement joins TRBV9 to TRBJ2-1; D might be TRBD2 (6 bases). The CDR3 extends over 15 amino acids. The V end lost 0 bases, the J end lost 0 bases, and 7 bases lay between the germline ends. In germline, CDR1 is SGDLS, CDR2 YYNGEE. Here the CDR3 reads CASSVVRGSYNEQFF. The CDR3 DNA reads as TGTGCCAGCAGCGTAGTGCGGGGCTCCTACAATGAGCAGTTCTTC.

The chain uses TRBV18 and TRBJ1-1; 7 positions match TRBD1. This CDR3 comprises 19 residues. Germline V gene lookup returns CDR1 KGHSH and CDR2 LQKENI. V shed 0 bases, J shed 0 bases, and the junction held 13 bases outside the gene matches. CDR3 protein: CASSPPDDVTGSLNTEAFF. The CDR3 region has the DNA TGTGCCAGCTCACCACCGGACGACGTGACAGGGTCCTTGAACACTGAAGCTTTCTTT. The variable domain in full, completed from reference TRBV18 and TRBJ1-1, reads NAGVMQNPRHLVRRRGQEARLRCSPMKGHSHVYWYRQLPEEGLKFMVYLQKENIIDESGMPKERFSAEFPKEGPSILRIQQVVRGDSAAYFCASSPPDDVTGSLNTEAFFGQGTRLTVV.

The V call is TRBV9, the J call TRBJ2-1; D remains unclear. The germline V and J ends were trimmed by 0 bases and 4 bases, with 11 bases remaining between them. The CDR3 spans 15 residues. In germline, CDR1 is SGDLS, CDR2 YYNGEE. In DNA, the CDR3 is TGTGCCAGCAGCGTAGGGCAACACGCTTACAATGAGCAGTTCTTC. It translates to CASSVGQHAYNEQFF.

CDR3 in amino acids: CASSVAHVGREQYF. CDR3 in DNA: TGTGCCAGCAGCGTAGCCCACGTGGGCCGCGAGCAGTACTTC. The chain has TRBV9 and TRBJ2-7; D unclear. The V gene's germline CDR1 is SGDLS and CDR2 YYNGEE. The CDR3 is made up of 14 amino acids. The V gene lost 0 bases and the J gene lost 6 bases, with 13 bases spanning the gap.

This chain joins TRBV10-3 and TRBJ1-2; no clear D. Trimming stripped 2 bases from V and 8 bases from J, with 12 bases between. This CDR3 spans 13 amino acids. Germline lookup yields CDR1 ENHRY and CDR2 SYGVKD. In DNA, the CDR3 is TGTGCCATCAGTGAGGGCCGCGGCGGCGGCTACACCTTC. Amino acid sequence: CAISEGRGGGYTF.

This clone appeared a few times. The V gene is TRBV7-9, the J gene TRBJ1-3; a weak D match, TRBD1 (5 bases). The germline V gene encodes CDR1 SEHNR and CDR2 FQNEAQ (reference sequence). The CDR3 is 16 residues long. Trimming pared 1 base from V and 4 bases from J, leaving 14 bases between. As DNA, the CDR3 is TGTGCCAGCAGCTTAGGCCCCGCAGGGATAGGAAACACCATATATTTT. Translation: CASSLGPAGIGNTIYF.

The V gene is TRBV5-4, the J gene TRBJ1-3; unclear D gene. V lost 0 bases and J 0 bases, leaving 10 bases between the germline ends. The CDR3 contains 16 residues. CDR1 SGHNT and CDR2 YYREEE come from the germline V gene (reference sequence). CDR3 residues: CASSLGGGLSGNTIYF. For the CDR3, the DNA is TGTGCCAGCAGCTTGGGCGGAGGGCTCTCTGGAAACACCATATATTTT.

This clone was seen more than once but under ten times. The chain recombines TRBV28 with TRBJ2-1; 11 bases map to TRBD2. Per the germline V gene, CDR1 is MDHEN and CDR2 is SYDVKM. J lost 6 bases, V lost 5 bases, and 12 bases had no gene match. The CDR3 contains 17 residues. CDR3 DNA: TGTGCCAGCAGTCGTCCGCTACTAGCGGGAGAAAGCAATGAGCAGTTCTTC. Amino acids: CASSRPLLAGESNEQFF.

This clone appeared once. The chain carries TRBV27 and TRBJ2-7; 8 nucleotides agree with TRBD2. This CDR3 spans 14 amino acids. The ends lost 6 bases at V and 3 bases at J; junction bases unmatched: 7. The V gene's germline CDR1 is MNHEY and CDR2 SMNVEV (reference sequence). CDR3 in amino acids: CASSYRTSLYEQYF. As DNA, the CDR3 is TGTGCCAGCAGCTACCGGACTAGCCTCTACGAGCAGTACTTC.